This T cell receptor beta chain was documented in a study of shared clonotypes between healthy human individuals. The V gene end was trimmed by 9 bases and the J gene end by 4 bases; junction bases not matched to a gene: 7. Germline assignment: CDR1 MNHEY and CDR2 SMNVEV (reference sequence). This CDR3 spans 13 amino acids. Naive CD8 cells, CD45RO-negative and positively selected for CCR7, excluded terminally differentiated effector memory CD45RA+ cells. Using immunoSEQ multiplex PCR, the repertoire was profiled, and TCRdb retains in-frame clones only, with some absent. Of millions of clones listed, approximately 94% were seen once; the top ten hold roughly 1.8%.

The rearrangement joins TRBV27 to TRBJ1-1, with TRBD1 matching over 8 bases. The sequence was collected from a man between 18 and 35 years old in good health. Some clones in this sample may be carry-over from other donors' samples. Sequencing was performed on naive CD8+ T cells from PBMCs. The CDR3 DNA follows: TGTGCCAGTCAGGGGGCGCGGGGCACTGAAGCTTTCTTT. Protein sequence: CASQGARGTEAFF.